The sample holds one count of the clone carrying this T cell receptor (beta chain). The entry originates in a study of blood T cell repertoires in COVID-19. Study at large: Whether acute or convalescent, the COVID-19 samples came from the United States, Italy and Spain. PBMCs, B-cell-depleted T cells, or T cells were the source of the cDNA or gDNA that made up the material.

The CDR3 extends over 15 amino acids. The V segment lost 6 bases and the J segment 4 bases; nucleotides outside the gene matches: 8. Germline lookup yields CDR1 SGHRS and CDR2 YFSETQ. Original methodology: Amplification from reference gene primers served as the basis for estimated nucleated cell counts. Generated by immunoSEQ multiplex PCR, the TCRdb table keeps only in-frame clones and is missing some. V, J and clone size reflect that table, while D and trimming were determined from the DNA. The sample gives roughly 85,000 clones, roughly 80% of which show up once; over 9.5% is in the top ten. The sample consisted of peripheral blood. This chain uses TRBV5-1 with TRBJ2-2; 8 bases fit TRBD1. The receptor was isolated from a human donor in a cohort sampled during active COVID-19. The DNA of the CDR3 is TGCGCCAGCAACCCGACAGGGGTTAGCACCGGGGAGCTGTTTTTT. This codes for CASNPTGVSTGELFF.